This T cell receptor beta chain came from a study of cytomegalovirus exposure and HLA in healthy donors. Study findings and constraints: It was found in a later analysis that first-cohort TCR clusters tended to co-occur in the 120 validation repertoires. In vitro testing confirmed three CMV-associated chains as specific for CMV antigens. The listing of 150 to 200 TCR beta chains classed them as cytomegalovirus-associated.

Trimming left V 0 bases short and J 4 bases short, with 10 bases between. This CDR3 spans 15 amino acids. Germline V gene data show CDR1 as MNHEY and CDR2 as SMNVEV (reference sequence). Separate from the roughly 700-subject first cohort, the roughly 120-subject validation cohort was the one that the donors belonged to. TCRdb keeps only in-frame clones here, not all; method: immunoSEQ multiplex PCR. The data show roughly 73,000 clones, with approximately 95% seen just once and around 3% held by the top ten. On this clone itself: Its antigen remains unknown.

What was sequenced was PBMCs. The source of this sequence is a man aged 18 to 30 in good health and CMV-seronegative. This chain uses TRBV27 with TRBJ1-5; unclear D gene. The CDR3 region has the DNA TGTGCCAGCAGTTTATCTTTCAGCGGTAATCAGCCCCAGCATTTT. It translates to CASSLSFSGNQPQHF.